Reported below is one TCR beta chain. No antigen is known for it. The V and J ends lost 1 base and 5 bases, in that order; junction bases with no gene match: 6. The CDR3 is 15 residues long. Germline CDR1 SGHRS, CDR2 YFSETQ. The sample originates from a study of cytomegalovirus exposure and HLA in healthy donors. Findings and caveats of the study: When a later analysis compared HLA-associated TCR beta chains with equally common others, the HLA-associated chains turned out to be more clonally expanded and to have lower generation probabilities. Most TCR sequences showed up rarely, but some public TCRs showed up in many donors. Several of the most significant clusters were apparently associated with common viral pathogens in a later analysis. Earlier analysis looked at TCR beta V segments, and most were productive about 87% or about 30% of the time.

The study ran its PCR with 60 Vbeta and 13 Jbeta primers. Sequencing used immunoSEQ multiplex PCR; TCRdb keeps in-frame clones, though not all of them. The sample has roughly 160,000 clones; about 82% are singletons. The TCR originated in a male donor in good health and CMV-seronegative. Sequencing was done on a sample of PBMCs. The chain carries TRBV5-1 and TRBJ2-1; 7 nucleotides align to TRBD2. The DNA of the CDR3 is TGCGCCAGCAGCTTGCCCCGGGGAGGGGACAATGAGCAGTTCTTC. This gives the protein CASSLPRGGDNEQFF.